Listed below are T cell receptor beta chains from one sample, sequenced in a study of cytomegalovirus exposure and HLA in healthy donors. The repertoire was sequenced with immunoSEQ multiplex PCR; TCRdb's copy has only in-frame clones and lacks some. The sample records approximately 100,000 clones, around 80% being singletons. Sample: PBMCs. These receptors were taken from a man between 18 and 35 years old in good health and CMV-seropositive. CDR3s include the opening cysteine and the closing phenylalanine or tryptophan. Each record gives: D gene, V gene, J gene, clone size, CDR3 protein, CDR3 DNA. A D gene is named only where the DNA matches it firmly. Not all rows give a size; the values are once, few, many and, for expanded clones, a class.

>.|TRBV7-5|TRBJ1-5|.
CVGSVNQPQHF
TGTGTCGGCTCAGTCAATCAGCCCCAGCATTTT
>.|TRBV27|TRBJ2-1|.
CASSFLRGPYNEQFF
TGTGCCAGCAGTTTTTTGCGGGGCCCCTACAATGAGCAGTTCTTC
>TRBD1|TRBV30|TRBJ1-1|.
CACVAWDRDNTEAFF
TGTGCCTGTGTAGCGTGGGACAGAGACAACACTGAAGCTTTCTTT
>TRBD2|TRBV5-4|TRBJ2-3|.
CASSYGMGTSSASTDTQYF
TGTGCCAGCTCATATGGAATGGGGACTAGCTCCGCTAGCACAGATACGCAGTATTTT
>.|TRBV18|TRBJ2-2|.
CASSPPGGPPADRELFF
TGTGCCAGCTCACCACCAGGAGGGCCCCCCGCGGACCGGGAGCTGTTTTTT
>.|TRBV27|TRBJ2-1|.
CASSLSLSSYNEQFF
TGTGCCAGCAGTTTATCCTTGAGCTCCTACAATGAGCAGTTCTTC
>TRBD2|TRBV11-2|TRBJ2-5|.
CASSLVEVAGARTQYF
TGTGCCAGCAGCTTAGTAGAGGTAGCGGGGGCCAGGACCCAGTACTTC
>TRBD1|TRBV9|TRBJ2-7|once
CASSRRDRVHEQYF
TGTGCCAGCAGCCGCCGGGACAGGGTCCACGAGCAGTACTTC
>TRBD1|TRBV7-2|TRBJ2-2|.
CASSGGTGGANTGELFF
TGTGCCAGCAGCGGAGGGACAGGGGGCGCGAACACCGGGGAGCTGTTTTTT
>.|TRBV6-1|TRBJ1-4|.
CACREGGTNEKLFF
TGTGCCTGTCGGGAAGGGGGAACTAATGAAAAACTGTTTTTT
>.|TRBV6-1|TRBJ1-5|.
CASSTHSGNQPQHF
TGTGCCAGCAGTACCCATTCGGGCAATCAGCCCCAGCATTTT
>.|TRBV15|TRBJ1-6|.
CATSRDLSPLHF
TGTGCCACCAGCAGAGATCTTTCACCCCTCCACTTT
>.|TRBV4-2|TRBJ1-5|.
CASSQDRAGNQPQHF
TGTGCCAGCAGCCAAGATAGGGCAGGGAATCAGCCCCAGCATTTT
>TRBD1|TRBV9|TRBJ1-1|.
CASRDLTGANEAFF
TGTGCCAGCAGAGATTTGACAGGGGCTAATGAAGCTTTCTTT
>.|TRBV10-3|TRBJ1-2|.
CAISESSLGYTF
TGTGCCATCAGTGAGTCGAGCCTTGGCTACACCTTC
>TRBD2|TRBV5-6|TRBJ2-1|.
CASSSKRGAGDEQFF
TGTGCCAGCAGCTCGAAGCGGGGGGCCGGGGATGAGCAGTTCTTC
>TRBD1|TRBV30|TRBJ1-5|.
CAWTPPGGQPQHF
TGTGCCTGGACCCCTCCAGGGGGTCAGCCCCAGCATTTT
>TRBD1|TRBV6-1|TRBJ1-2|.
CASRVITGGYYGYTF
TGTGCCAGCAGAGTTATCACAGGGGGCTACTATGGCTACACCTTC
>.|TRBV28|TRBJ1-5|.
CASSPRQVRNQPQHF
TGTGCCAGCAGTCCGCGACAGGTCCGCAATCAGCCCCAGCATTTT
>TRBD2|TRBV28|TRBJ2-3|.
CASSFSGLAGGGDTQYF
TGTGCCAGCAGTTTCAGCGGACTAGCGGGGGGAGGAGATACGCAGTATTTT
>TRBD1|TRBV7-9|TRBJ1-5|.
CASSFATGYQPQHF
TGTGCCAGCAGCTTCGCGACAGGGTATCAGCCCCAGCATTTT
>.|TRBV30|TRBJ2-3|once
CAWSVDFTQDTQYF
TGTGCCTGGAGTGTGGACTTTACGCAAGATACGCAGTATTTT
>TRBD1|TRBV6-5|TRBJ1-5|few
CASGKQGGLNQPQHF
TGTGCCAGCGGAAAACAGGGGGGCCTCAATCAGCCCCAGCATTTT
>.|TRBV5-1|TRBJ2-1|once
CASSWAGGWSYNEQFF
TGCGCCAGCAGCTGGGCCGGGGGTTGGTCCTACAATGAGCAGTTCTTC
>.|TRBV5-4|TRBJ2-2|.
CASRVDKNTGELFF
TGTGCCAGCAGGGTGGACAAGAACACCGGGGAGCTGTTTTTT
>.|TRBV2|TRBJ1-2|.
CASSDEGIYGYTF
TGTGCCAGCAGTGATGAGGGTATCTATGGCTACACCTTC
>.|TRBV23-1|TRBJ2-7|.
CARSGGQETYEQYF
TGCGCCAGATCCGGGGGGCAAGAGACCTACGAGCAGTACTTC
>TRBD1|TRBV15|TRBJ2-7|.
CATSRYGTGGLYEQYF
TGTGCCACCAGCAGGTATGGGACAGGGGGACTATACGAGCAGTACTTC
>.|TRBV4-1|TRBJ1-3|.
CASSQQEPSSGNTIYF
TGCGCCAGCAGCCAGCAGGAACCGAGCTCTGGAAACACCATATATTTT
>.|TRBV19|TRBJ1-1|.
CASSMAGESAEAFF
TGTGCCAGTAGTATGGCAGGGGAAAGCGCTGAAGCTTTCTTT
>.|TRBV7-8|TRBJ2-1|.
CASSQLQKLGGNEQFF
TGTGCCAGCAGCCAACTGCAAAAACTAGGGGGCAATGAGCAGTTCTTC
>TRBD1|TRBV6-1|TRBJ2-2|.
CASSARDREEVFIAGELFF
TGTGCCAGCAGTGCCCGGGACAGGGAGGAGGTATTCATAGCCGGGGAGCTGTTTTTT
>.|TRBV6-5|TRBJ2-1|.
CASRAGYNEQFF
TGTGCCAGCAGGGCGGGTTACAATGAGCAGTTCTTC
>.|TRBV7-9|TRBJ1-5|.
CASSLGLGDNQPQHF
TGTGCCAGCAGCTTAGGTCTAGGGGACAATCAGCCCCAGCATTTT
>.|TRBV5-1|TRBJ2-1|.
CASSPVDSSYNEQFF
TGCGCCAGCAGCCCAGTGGACAGTTCCTACAATGAGCAGTTCTTC